This passage covers 26 T cell receptor beta chains from one sample sequenced in a study of T cell changes during pregnancy in multiple sclerosis. Here immunoSEQ multiplex PCR was the method, and the copy in TCRdb shows in-frame clones only, minus some. The data contain around 110,000 clones, roughly 92% of them singletons. Sample: peripheral blood, taken in the third trimester of pregnancy. These TCRs come from a female donor in good health, enrolled as a control in a pregnancy study.

The chain uses TRBV2 and TRBJ1-4; TRBD1 matches 7 bases. Germline CDR1 is SNHLY and CDR2 is FYNNEI. V dropped 6 bases and J dropped 7; count of bases not matched to a gene: 2. This CDR3 is built from 12 residues. The CDR3 DNA reads as TGTGCCAGCAGCGACAGGGCTGAAAAACTGTTTTTT. Amino acid sequence: CASSDRAEKLFF.

The V gene is TRBV21-1, the J gene TRBJ2-5; TRBD2, the D gene given by the table, was not confirmed from the DNA. TRBV21-1 is flagged as a pseudogene. This CDR3 has 13 amino acids. DNA for the CDR3: TGTGCCAGCAAGCAACGAGTTCAAGAGACCCAGTACTTC. It yields the protein CASKQRVQETQYF.

The chain couples TRBV19 to TRBJ2-3, with TRBD1 identical over 8 bases. The CDR3 totals 18 residues. CDR1 and CDR2 from the germline V gene are LNHDA and SQIVND (reference sequence). The trim removed 5 bases at V and 5 bases at J, leaving 18 bases unmatched. CDR3 DNA: TGTGCCAGTAGTTCTTCCCTTGACAGGGGAAGTCTTATAGATACGCAGTATTTT. This codes for CASSSSLDRGSLIDTQYF.

The chain links TRBV7-2 to TRBJ2-1, with 15 bases identical to TRBD2. Looked up from germline, CDR1 is SGHTA and CDR2 is FQGNSA. J was trimmed by 8 bases and V by 5 bases; bases with no gene match: 13. The CDR3 runs 18 residues. CDR3 region: CASSTRTSGGAEWDEQFF. CDR3 coding DNA: TGTGCCAGCAGCACCCGGACTAGCGGGGGGGCCGAGTGGGATGAGCAGTTCTTC. The variable domain in full, with the rest retrieved from reference TRBV7-2 and TRBJ2-1, is GAGVSQSPSNKVTEKGKDVELRCDPISGHTALYWYRQSLGQGLEFLIYFQGNSAPDKSGLPSDRFSAERTGGSVSTLTIQRTQQEDSAVYLCASSTRTSGGAEWDEQFFGPGTRLTVL.

This clone was observed once. V usage is TRBV5-4 and J usage is TRBJ1-1; TRBD1 agrees at 7 bases. There are 14 residues in the CDR3. Per the germline V gene, CDR1 is SGHNT and CDR2 is YYREEE (reference sequence). J gave up 5 bases and V 2 bases, and 6 bases lay outside the gene matches. The CDR3 spells CASSLQGKRTEAFF. CDR3 coding DNA: TGTGCCAGCAGCTTACAGGGGAAGAGGACTGAAGCTTTCTTT.

The CDR3 region is CASSVGAGGYEQFF. In nucleotides, the CDR3 is TGTGCCAGCAGCGTAGGAGCGGGGGGTTACGAGCAGTTCTTC. The chain has TRBV9 and TRBJ2-1, with TRBD2 matching over 9 bases. Germline V CDR1 and CDR2: SGDLS, YYNGEE. The CDR3 consists of 14 residues. The ends lost 0 bases at V and 10 bases at J; junction bases unmatched: 5.

This clone was seen once. The chain combines TRBV2 with TRBJ2-1; tentatively, D is TRBD1 (6 bases). The V end was cut by 4 bases, the J end by 9 bases, with 10 bases between. The CDR3 runs 12 residues. CDR1 is SNHLY, CDR2 FYNNEI, per germline. CDR3 region: CASSALGGEQFF. In DNA form, the CDR3 reads TGTGCCAGCAGTGCATTAGGGGGTGAGCAGTTCTTC.

The chain links TRBV7-9 to TRBJ1-4; TRBD1 agrees at 7 bases. This CDR3 has 16 amino acids. Losses at the gene ends were 6 bases for V and 7 bases for J; bases not matched to a gene: 14. The germline V gene has CDR1 SEHNR and CDR2 FQNEAQ (reference sequence). CDR3 amino acids: CASRSGGYRGGEKLFF. The CDR3 nucleotides read TGTGCCAGCAGATCAGGGGGGTACAGGGGCGGTGAAAAACTGTTTTTT.

J is TRBJ1-5 and V is TRBV5-6; 8 nucleotides match TRBD1. CDR3 length equals 18 residues. V shed 3 bases, J shed 2 bases, and the junction held 13 bases outside the gene matches. Germline V gene sequence: CDR1 SGHDT, CDR2 YYEEEE. In DNA, the CDR3 is TGTGCCAGCAGCTCCCTGGGAGGTGTGACAGGGGGCAATCAGCCCCAGCATTTT. It encodes CASSSLGGVTGGNQPQHF.

This chain links TRBV30 with TRBJ1-6; D uncertain. Germline CDR1 and CDR2: GTSNPN and SVGIG (reference sequence). Trimming took off 8 bases at V and 0 bases at J, with 23 bases between the two ends. This CDR3 is built from 18 residues. CDR3 residues: CALGRSRHESSYNSPLHF. The CDR3, as DNA: TGTGCCCTCGGGAGGTCCCGACATGAGAGCTCCTATAATTCACCCCTCCACTTT. The complete variable domain, with remaining parts taken from reference TRBV30 and TRBJ1-6, reads SQTIHQWPATLVQPVGSPLSLECTVEGTSNPNLYWYRQAAGRGLQLLFYSVGIGQISSEVPQNLSASRPQDRQFILSSKKLLLSDSGFYLCALGRSRHESSYNSPLHFGNGTRLTVT.

The chain combines TRBV9 with TRBJ2-2; TRBD1 matches at 9 bases. V lost 4 bases to trimming and J lost 4 bases; unmatched junction nucleotides: 5. The germline gives CDR1 SGDLS, CDR2 YYNGEE. This CDR3 is built from 15 residues. The CDR3 sequence: CASSSGDRATGELFF. CDR3 DNA sequence: TGTGCCAGCAGCTCTGGGGACAGGGCCACCGGGGAGCTGTTTTTT.

V usage is TRBV19 and J usage is TRBJ1-3; 7 bases are shared with TRBD1. CDR1 and CDR2 (germline): LNHDA, SQIVND (reference sequence). The CDR3 loop spans 14 amino acids. The junction had 5 bases not matched to a gene; V was cut back by 9 bases and J by 0 bases. The CDR3 region has the DNA TGTGCCAGCCTAGGGACAGCCTCTGGAAACACCATATATTTT. Its translation is CASLGTASGNTIYF.

The genes are TRBV6-5 and TRBJ1-1, with TRBD1 matching over 7 bases. CDR1 MNHEY and CDR2 SVGAGI come from the germline V gene. J lost 0 bases, V lost 5 bases, and 6 bases had no gene match. CDR3 length equals 15 residues. CDR3 protein: CASSQLTGLNTEAFF. CDR3 nucleotide sequence: TGTGCCAGCAGTCAATTGACAGGGTTGAACACTGAAGCTTTCTTT.

The chain has TRBV15 and TRBJ1-2; possibly TRBD1 for D (6 bases). Germline values: CDR1 LNHNV, CDR2 YYDKDF (reference sequence). V lost 5 bases and J lost 3, with 16 bases in between. This CDR3 has 15 amino acids. CDR3 coding DNA: TGTGCCACCAGCCGCCGTTTGACAGGAGACTATGGCTACACCTTC. This codes for CATSRRLTGDYGYTF. Based on the CDR3 plus reference TRBV15 and TRBJ1-2, the full variable domain is DAMVIQNPRYQVTQFGKPVTLSCSQTLNHNVMYWYQQKSSQAPKLLFHYYDKDFNNEADTPDNFQSRRPNTSFCFLDIRSPGLGDTAMYLCATSRRLTGDYGYTFGSGTRLTVV.

The rearrangement joins TRBV11-1 to TRBJ2-7; 8 bases fit TRBD1. The CDR3 length is 14 residues. V was clipped by 3 bases and J by 2 bases; unmatched bases: 3. Germline V gene sequence: CDR1 SGHAT, CDR2 FQDESV (reference sequence). In nucleotides, the CDR3 is TGTGCCAGCAGCTTCTTACAGGGGGCCTACGAGCAGTACTTC. Translating it yields CASSFLQGAYEQYF.

V gene TRBV25-1 combines with J gene TRBJ2-2; the D is unclear. The V and J ends lost 4 bases and 1 base respectively, with 7 bases between them. This CDR3 comprises 14 residues. Germline CDR1 reads MGHDK; CDR2 reads SYGVNS. The CDR3 DNA is TGTGCCAGCAGTGTAAGAGGGAACACCGGGGAGCTGTTTTTT. It yields the protein CASSVRGNTGELFF.

The CDR3 is CAGGRGITEAFF. CDR3 bases: TGTGCCGGGGGGAGAGGGATTACTGAAGCTTTCTTT. The V and J genes are TRBV30 and TRBJ1-1; D is perhaps TRBD1 (5 bases). Deletions cut 8 bases from V and 5 bases from J, with 15 bases between. This CDR3 contains 12 residues. Germline V gene data show CDR1 as GTSNPN and CDR2 as SVGIG (reference sequence).

CDR3 protein: CASSFEVTVSYEQYF. The DNA of the CDR3 is TGTGCCAGCAGCTTTGAGGTGACAGTGTCCTACGAGCAGTACTTC. This sequence joins TRBV5-8 and TRBJ2-7, with D possibly matching TRBD1 (5 bases). In germline, CDR1 is SGHTS, CDR2 YDEGEE. The CDR3 has 15 residues. Trimming took 2 bases from V and 1 from J, leaving 13 bases between them. Supplemented by reference TRBV5-8 and TRBJ2-7, the full variable domain reads EAGVTQSPTHLIKTRGQQATLRCSPISGHTSVYWYQQALGLGLQFLLWYDEGEERNRGNFPPRFSGRQFPNYSSELNVNALELEDSALYLCASSFEVTVSYEQYFGPGTRLTVT.

The chain links TRBV1 to TRBJ2-4; the table's D call, TRBD2, was not checked against the DNA. TRBV1 is marked as a pseudogene. The CDR3 sequence is 17 residues long. The CDR3 DNA is TGCACCAGCAGCCTTGGGGCGGAGAAGCGGGGGAAAAACATTCAGTACTTC. Amino acids: CTSSLGAEKRGKNIQYF.

The chain is built from TRBV7-2 and TRBJ2-5, with TRBD2 as a possible D gene (6 bases). The CDR3 length is 16 residues. The germline V and J ends were trimmed by 2 bases and 0 bases, with 13 bases remaining between them. The germline V gene encodes CDR1 SGHTA and CDR2 FQGNSA. The CDR3 sequence: CASSLRTGRYQETQYF. Here the CDR3 DNA reads TGTGCCAGCAGCTTACGTACGGGGAGGTACCAAGAGACCCAGTACTTC.

The V and J genes are TRBV19 and TRBJ1-4; 9 bases align to TRBD1. This CDR3 spans 15 amino acids. CDR1 is LNHDA and CDR2 is SQIVND in the germline V gene (reference sequence). V was clipped by 6 bases and J by 5 bases; unmatched bases: 7. The CDR3: CASSLQGTGNEKLFF. CDR3 DNA sequence: TGTGCCAGTAGCCTCCAGGGGACAGGGAATGAAAAACTGTTTTTT.

The chain has TRBV5-6 and TRBJ2-7; D unresolved. The CDR3 spans 14 residues. The V end was cut by 3 bases, the J end by 2 bases, with 12 bases between. Germline V gene data show CDR1 as SGHDT and CDR2 as YYEEEE. The CDR3 is CASSWSRSPYEQYF. The CDR3 DNA sequence: TGTGCCAGCAGCTGGTCCAGGTCCCCCTACGAGCAGTACTTC.

The chain joins TRBV5-6 to TRBJ2-5; 7 nucleotides align to TRBD1. V lost 5 bases and J lost 3; bases outside the gene matches: 4. The CDR3 contains 13 residues. Germline V gives CDR1 SGHDT, CDR2 YYEEEE. CDR3 bases: TGTGCCAGCAGGTTGACAGGGAAAGAGACCCAGTACTTC. It translates to CASRLTGKETQYF.

This chain joins TRBV30 and TRBJ2-5, with 14 bases fitting TRBD2. V shed 3 bases and J 0 bases; nucleotides not matched to a gene: 6. Looked up from germline, CDR1 is GTSNPN and CDR2 is SVGIG (reference sequence). The CDR3 extends over 17 amino acids. Here the CDR3 reads CAWRGLAGALYQETQYF. The CDR3 nucleotides are TGTGCCTGGAGGGGACTAGCGGGGGCCCTTTACCAAGAGACCCAGTACTTC.

The chain employs TRBV10-3 and TRBJ2-7; D not certain. Germline values: CDR1 ENHRY, CDR2 SYGVKD. V gave up 4 bases and J gave up 6 bases, with 10 bases separating them. This CDR3 comprises 12 residues. The CDR3 sequence is CAISVRVGEQYF. CDR3 DNA sequence: TGTGCCATCAGTGTTCGCGTTGGCGAGCAGTACTTC.

The sample holds one count of this clone. The chain combines TRBV6-5 with TRBJ2-7, with TRBD1 identical over 9 bases. The germline V gene has CDR1 MNHEY and CDR2 SVGAGI. V lost 6 bases and J lost 5; bases outside the gene matches: 8. This CDR3 is 14 amino acids long. The CDR3: CASSTPGQGHEQYF. The CDR3 nucleotides are TGTGCCAGCAGCACCCCGGGACAGGGCCACGAGCAGTACTTC.